The 29 T cell receptor beta chains below come from one sample, sequenced in a study of technical replicates of blood from a handful of donors. Profiled with immunoSEQ multiplex PCR; TCRdb holds only in-frame clones, not every one. The sample shows around 68,000 clones, under 98% of them seen only once. The sequenced sample was T cells isolated from PBMCs. These receptors were taken from a human donor in good health.

The CDR3 is CASSETGRHEQYF. In nucleotides, the CDR3 is TGTGCCAGCAGTGAGACAGGCAGACACGAGCAGTACTTC. The chain combines TRBV6-4 with TRBJ2-7, with a possible D match to TRBD1 (6 bases). Looked up from germline, CDR1 is MRHNA and CDR2 is SNTAGT. With 3 bases removed from V and 5 bases from J, the gap between germline ends came to 11 bases. This CDR3 has 13 amino acids.

The chain joins TRBV11-3 to TRBJ2-1; D perhaps matches TRBD1 (6 bases). Germline V CDR1 and CDR2: SGHNT, YENEEA. V shed 5 bases and J shed 13 bases, with 24 bases lying between them. The CDR3 consists of 15 residues. CDR3 in amino acids: CASSPTRPQTGTQFF. CDR3 DNA: TGTGCCAGCAGCCCAACCAGACCCCAGACAGGTACCCAGTTCTTC.

The rearrangement joins TRBV10-1 to TRBJ2-2; 7 positions match TRBD2. V was pared by 6 bases and J by 5 bases, with 6 bases of the junction left unmatched. Germline V CDR1 and CDR2: WNHNN, SYGVQD (reference sequence). The CDR3 is 14 amino acids. Written as DNA, the CDR3 is TGCGCCAGCAGACCGACTAGCTCAACCGGGGAGCTGTTTTTT. It yields the protein CASRPTSSTGELFF.

In this sample, this clone turned up once. V is TRBV5-4 and J is TRBJ2-7; D possibly corresponds to TRBD1 (6 bases). V gave up 3 bases and J gave up 5 bases, with 12 bases separating them. This CDR3 contains 13 residues. Germline loops: CDR1 SGHNT, CDR2 YYREEE (reference sequence). CDR3 sequence (DNA): TGTGCCAGCAGCTCTATCCGGGACAACGAGCAGTACTTC. Amino acids: CASSSIRDNEQYF.

The chain recombines TRBV4-1 with TRBJ1-1, with D maybe TRBD1 (5 bases). Germline CDR1 and CDR2: MGHRA and YSYEKL. The CDR3 runs 13 residues. The V and J ends lost 4 bases and 4 bases respectively, with 10 bases between them. The CDR3 DNA reads as TGCGCCAGCAGCCCCAGGGTATCCACTGAAGCTTTCTTT. Encoded protein: CASSPRVSTEAFF.

The chain couples TRBV7-7 to TRBJ2-1, with D possibly matching TRBD2 (5 bases). V lost 2 bases and J 0 bases, leaving 11 bases between the germline ends. Germline V CDR1 and CDR2: SSHAT, FNYEAQ (reference sequence). The CDR3 runs 16 residues. The CDR3 loop reads CASSLNAGPSYNEQFF. As DNA, the CDR3 is TGTGCCAGCAGCTTAAACGCGGGCCCCTCCTACAATGAGCAGTTCTTC.

Only one count was recorded for this clone. The chain employs TRBV7-3 and TRBJ2-2; TRBD2 aligns across 7 bases. The CDR3 has 16 residues. The J segment lost 4 bases and the V segment lost 5 bases, leaving 10 bases of the junction unmatched. Germline V gene sequence: CDR1 SGHTA, CDR2 FQGTGA. The CDR3 protein is CASSAPGGRATGELFF. CDR3 coding DNA: TGTGCCAGCAGCGCCCCGGGAGGCCGGGCCACCGGGGAGCTGTTTTTT.

The count of this clone is one. This chain connects TRBV19 to TRBJ2-7; 10 bases match TRBD2. The J segment lost 0 bases and the V segment lost 4 bases, leaving 0 bases of the junction unmatched. The CDR3 spans 14 residues. The V gene's germline CDR1 is LNHDA and CDR2 SQIVND (reference sequence). CDR3 nucleotides: TGTGCCAGTAGTACTAGCGGGAGCTCCTACGAGCAGTACTTC. This translates into CASSTSGSSYEQYF.

This rearrangement joins TRBV7-2 to TRBJ2-1; 9 bases fit TRBD2. This CDR3 spans 17 amino acids. CDR1 and CDR2 from the germline V gene are SGHTA and FQGNSA. Unmatched junction bases numbered 9, after V lost 5 bases and J lost 1 base. CDR3 loop: CASSLVSGSKSYNEQFF. The CDR3 region has the DNA TGTGCCAGCAGCCTCGTTAGCGGGAGTAAATCCTACAATGAGCAGTTCTTC.

This clone was recorded only once. The chain is built from TRBV29-1 and TRBJ1-1; D might be TRBD1 (5 bases). CDR3 length: 15 amino acids. Germline CDR1 is SQVTM and CDR2 is ANQGSEA. Trimming cost V 3 bases and J 3 bases, with 17 bases left between them. Written as DNA, the CDR3 is TGCAGCGTTGAGGTTCAGGGAAGAAGCTACACTGAAGCTTTCTTT. The encoded protein is CSVEVQGRSYTEAFF.

As to this clone: Other DNA sequences in this specimen translate into the identical CDR3. The chain recombines TRBV30 with TRBJ1-1; D gene uncertain. V was cut by 0 bases and J by 3 bases, with 8 bases left in between. Germline V CDR1 and CDR2: GTSNPN, SVGIG (reference sequence). The CDR3 is 13 residues long. As DNA, the CDR3 is TGTGCCTGGAGTGTTATGAGGGACACTGAAGCTTTCTTT. Residues: CAWSVMRDTEAFF.

This chain uses TRBV18 with TRBJ2-7; TRBD1 agrees at 8 bases. The germline V gene encodes CDR1 KGHSH and CDR2 LQKENI. This CDR3 contains 14 residues. The V segment lost 5 bases and the J segment 3 bases; nucleotides outside the gene matches: 6. This chain's CDR3 is CASSAPGGFYEQYF. The CDR3 DNA reads as TGTGCCAGCTCAGCCCCAGGGGGCTTCTACGAGCAGTACTTC.

The chain carries TRBV4-1 and TRBJ2-7; 7 bases align to TRBD1. CDR1 MGHRA and CDR2 YSYEKL come from the germline V gene. The CDR3 extends over 15 amino acids. The junction had 7 bases not matched to a gene; V was cut back by 2 bases and J by 3 bases. The CDR3 is CASSQNRGQYYEQYF. The CDR3 coding sequence is TGCGCCAGCAGCCAAAACCGGGGACAGTACTACGAGCAGTACTTC.

The gene calls are TRBV6-1 and TRBJ2-7; 8 bases map to TRBD1. Germline assignment: CDR1 MNHNS and CDR2 SASEGT. V dropped 10 bases and J dropped 6; count of bases not matched to a gene: 14. The CDR3 covers 14 residues. CDR3 sequence: CATRRKQGGGEQYF. The CDR3 nucleotides read TGTGCCACGAGGCGGAAACAGGGGGGTGGCGAGCAGTACTTC.

This chain connects TRBV9 to TRBJ2-3; 11 positions match TRBD2. Germline-derived CDR1 and CDR2 are SGDLS and YYNGEE. Losses at the gene ends were 4 bases for V and 1 base for J; bases not matched to a gene: 2. The CDR3 is 15 amino acids. Written as DNA, the CDR3 is TGTGCCAGCAGCCTACTAGCGGGGGGCACAGATACGCAGTATTTT. This sequence encodes CASSLLAGGTDTQYF.

The chain couples TRBV7-6 to TRBJ1-4, with D unresolved. The CDR3 is 17 amino acids. Per the germline V gene, CDR1 is SGHVS and CDR2 is FNYEAQ. Trimming shortened V by 2 bases and J by 8 bases, and 21 bases separated the two germline ends. CDR3 region: CASSLSPPLGGQEKLFF. CDR3 DNA: TGTGCCAGCAGCTTATCTCCCCCCCTCGGAGGGCAGGAAAAACTGTTTTTT.

J is TRBJ2-1 and V is TRBV7-9, with D perhaps TRBD2 (6 bases). Per germline, CDR1 SEHNR and CDR2 FQNEAQ (reference sequence). The CDR3 consists of 11 residues. V shed 5 bases and J shed 9 bases, with 8 bases lying between them. The CDR3: CASSPRGEQFF. The DNA of the CDR3 is TGTGCCAGCAGCCCGCGGGGTGAGCAGTTCTTC. The whole variable domain, filled in from reference TRBV7-9 and TRBJ2-1, reads DTGVSQNPRHKITKRGQNVTFRCDPISEHNRLYWYRQTLGQGPEFLTYFQNEAQLEKSRLLSDRFSAERPKGSFSTLEIQRTEQGDSAMYLCASSPRGEQFFGPGTRLTVL.

The chain uses TRBV30 and TRBJ2-5; possible D gene TRBD1, 6 bases. V gave up 0 bases and J gave up 2 bases, with 13 bases separating them. CDR3 size: 15 residues. Germline loops: CDR1 GTSNPN, CDR2 SVGIG (reference sequence). CDR3 bases: TGTGCCTGGAGTGTTTTAGGGGGTTTACAAGAGACCCAGTACTTC. It yields the protein CAWSVLGGLQETQYF.

The chain employs TRBV7-9 and TRBJ2-3, with 7 bases aligning to TRBD2. V gave up 5 bases and J gave up 6 bases; unmatched junction bases: 17. Germline lookup yields CDR1 SEHNR and CDR2 FQNEAQ (reference sequence). This CDR3 contains 17 residues. CDR3 protein: CASSRILQLARIDTQYF. As DNA, the CDR3 is TGTGCCAGCAGCCGGATATTACAACTAGCGAGAATTGATACGCAGTATTTT.

This chain links TRBV19 with TRBJ1-5, with D maybe TRBD1 (6 bases). Trimming stripped 6 bases from V and 0 bases from J, with 12 bases between. This CDR3 has 15 residues. Germline V gene lookup returns CDR1 LNHDA and CDR2 SQIVND (reference sequence). The CDR3: CASSGQSNSNQPQHF. The DNA of the CDR3 is TGTGCCAGTAGCGGACAGTCAAATAGCAATCAGCCCCAGCATTTT.

V and J are TRBV10-3 and TRBJ2-1; D is possibly TRBD1 (6 bases). Germline CDR1 reads ENHRY; CDR2 reads SYGVKD. Trimming took off 4 bases at V and 9 bases at J, with 19 bases between the two ends. The CDR3 runs to 15 residues. CDR3 sequence (DNA): TGTGCCATCAGTGGGTCAACAGGGAATGATGGTGAGCAGTTCTTC. It encodes CAISGSTGNDGEQFF.

This chain links TRBV5-8 with TRBJ2-7, with no clear D. The CDR3 extends over 11 amino acids. Germline V gene sequence: CDR1 SGHTS, CDR2 YDEGEE. V dropped 4 bases and J dropped 3 bases, with 5 bases sitting between them. CDR3 sequence (DNA): TGTGCCAGCAGCCCCGGCTACGAGCAGTACTTC. It encodes CASSPGYEQYF.

V is TRBV7-3 and J is TRBJ2-7, with D maybe TRBD2 (6 bases). The CDR3 has 14 residues. Per the germline V gene, CDR1 is SGHTA and CDR2 is FQGTGA. V was shortened by 6 bases and J by 3 bases, with 15 bases between the two germline ends. Written as DNA, the CDR3 is TGTGCCAGCAGACTTCGGGGGAGGATCTACGAGCAGTACTTC. This translates into CASRLRGRIYEQYF.

The rearrangement joins TRBV27 to TRBJ2-7, with unresolved D. Trimming took 0 bases from V and 7 from J, leaving 10 bases between them. Germline V gives CDR1 MNHEY, CDR2 SMNVEV (reference sequence). The CDR3 consists of 13 residues. The CDR3 DNA reads as TGTGCCAGCAGTTTATCCCCCTCGAGGGAGCAGTACTTC. Its translation: CASSLSPSREQYF.

This chain connects TRBV13 to TRBJ1-1; the D is unclear. V dropped 1 base and J dropped 5 bases, with 11 bases sitting between them. From germline, CDR1 is PRHDT and CDR2 FYEKMQ (reference sequence). This CDR3 has 14 residues. The CDR3 DNA sequence: TGTGCCAGCAGCTTAGTGTCAAGAGGGACTGAAGCTTTCTTT. Translated, it gives CASSLVSRGTEAFF.

The DNA of the CDR3 is TGTGCCAGCAGCTCCTGGACAGGGAAGGGCACCGGGGAGCTGTTTTTT. Translation: CASSSWTGKGTGELFF. This chain uses TRBV11-3 with TRBJ2-2; 8 bases align to TRBD1. CDR1 and CDR2 from the germline V gene are SGHNT and YENEEA. The junction had 8 bases not matched to a gene; V was cut back by 4 bases and J by 4 bases. The CDR3 consists of 16 residues. The whole variable domain, filled in from reference TRBV11-3 and TRBJ2-2, reads EAGVVQSPRYKIIEKKQPVAFWCNPISGHNTLYWYLQNLGQGPELLIRYENEEAVDDSQLPKDRFSAERLKGVDSTLKIQPAELGDSAVYLCASSSWTGKGTGELFFGEGSRLTVL.

The V call is TRBV5-4, the J call TRBJ2-7, with D hard to call. CDR1 and CDR2 from the germline V gene are SGHNT and YYREEE (reference sequence). The CDR3 loop spans 14 amino acids. Trimming left V 5 bases short and J 0 bases short, with 12 bases between. In DNA form, the CDR3 reads TGTGCCAGCAGGCCCGGGTATACCTCCTACGAGCAGTACTTC. Protein product: CASRPGYTSYEQYF. Supplemented by reference TRBV5-4 and TRBJ2-7, the full variable domain reads ETGVTQSPTHLIKTRGQQVTLRCSSQSGHNTVSWYQQALGQGPQFIFQYYREEENGRGNFPPRFSGLQFPNYSSELNVNALELDDSALYLCASRPGYTSYEQYFGPGTRLTVT.

The chain carries TRBV18 and TRBJ2-2; the match to TRBD1 covers 9 bases. Germline V lookup: CDR1 KGHSH, CDR2 LQKENI. The CDR3 sequence is 17 residues long. Trimming took 1 base from V and 4 from J; bases not matched to a gene: 7. This chain's CDR3 is CASSPRGTGPGTGELFF. The CDR3 nucleotides are TGTGCCAGCTCACCACGAGGGACAGGGCCGGGCACCGGGGAGCTGTTTTTT.

The chain recombines TRBV7-3 with TRBJ2-7; D is uncertain. CDR1 is SGHTA and CDR2 is FQGTGA in the germline V gene. The CDR3 covers 17 residues. The V end was cut by 5 bases, the J end by 3 bases, with 23 bases between. CDR3 coding DNA: TGTGCCAGCAGCCCCCGTTCGGTCCCGGTCCCCTACTACGAGCAGTACTTC. Translation gives CASSPRSVPVPYYEQYF.